This T cell receptor beta chain appears in the sequencing data of a study of a mutant IDH1 vaccine in newly diagnosed glioma. In the study overall: Most had both radiotherapy and temozolomide beforehand; others had only one. Study observations and caveats: There were vaccine-induced immune responses in just over 90% of the patients.

Some clones are missing from TCRdb's copy, which holds only in-frame ones; the method was immunoSEQ multiplex PCR. Of 35,000 to 40,000 clones listed, about nine tenths are singletons. In the case of this clone: Its specificity is not known.

The CDR3 extends over 15 amino acids. The ends lost 1 base at V and 4 bases at J; junction bases unmatched: 8. Germline values: CDR1 GTSNPN, CDR2 SVGIG (reference sequence). The time point: baseline, week 1 (first vaccination visit). The treatment denotes: pre-vaccination baseline after standard-of-care therapy. Astrocytomas that were new, WHO grade 3 or 4, IDH1-mutant and ATRX-lost were present in the donors. V and J are TRBV30 and TRBJ1-2; 8 nucleotides agree with TRBD1. The material sequenced was PBMCs, taken from a glioma patient treated with radiotherapy, temozolomide or both. The sequence was obtained from a man between 18 and 29 years old with glioma. The CDR3 reads CAWSGQGRRSYGYTF. The CDR3 coding sequence is TGTGCCTGGAGTGGACAGGGGCGACGTTCCTATGGCTACACCTTC.